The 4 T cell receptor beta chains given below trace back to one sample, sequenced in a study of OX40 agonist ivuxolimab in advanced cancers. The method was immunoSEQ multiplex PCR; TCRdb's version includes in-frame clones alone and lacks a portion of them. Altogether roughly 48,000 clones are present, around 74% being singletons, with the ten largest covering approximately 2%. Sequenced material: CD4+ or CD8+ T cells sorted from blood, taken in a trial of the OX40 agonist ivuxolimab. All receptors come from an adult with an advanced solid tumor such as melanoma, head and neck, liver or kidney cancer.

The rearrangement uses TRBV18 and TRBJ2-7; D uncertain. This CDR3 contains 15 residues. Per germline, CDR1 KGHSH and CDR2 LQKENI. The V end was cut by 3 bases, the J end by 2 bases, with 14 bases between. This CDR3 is CASSPSNLTPYEQYF. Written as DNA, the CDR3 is TGTGCCAGCTCACCGAGCAACCTGACCCCCTACGAGCAGTACTTC.

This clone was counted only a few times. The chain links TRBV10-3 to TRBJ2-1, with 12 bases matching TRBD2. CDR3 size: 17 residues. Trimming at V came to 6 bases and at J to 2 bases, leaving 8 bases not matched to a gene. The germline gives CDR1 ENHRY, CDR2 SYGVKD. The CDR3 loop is CAIRSLTSGGTYNEQFF. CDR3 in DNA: TGTGCCATCAGATCATTGACTAGCGGGGGTACCTACAATGAGCAGTTCTTC.

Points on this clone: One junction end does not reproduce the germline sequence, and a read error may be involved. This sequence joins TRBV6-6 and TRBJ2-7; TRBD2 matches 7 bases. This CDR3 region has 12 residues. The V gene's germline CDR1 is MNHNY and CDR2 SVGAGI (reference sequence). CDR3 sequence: CACSGNSYEQYF. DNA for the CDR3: TGTGCCTGCAGCGGGAACTCCTACGAGCAGTACTTC.

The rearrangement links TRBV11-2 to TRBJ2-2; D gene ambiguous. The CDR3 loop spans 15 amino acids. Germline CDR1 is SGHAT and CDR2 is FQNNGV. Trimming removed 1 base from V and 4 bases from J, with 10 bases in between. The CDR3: CASSLGQLSTGELFF. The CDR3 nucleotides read TGTGCCAGCAGCTTAGGTCAGCTGAGCACCGGGGAGCTGTTTTTT.